The 8 T cell receptor beta chains reported below all come from one sample, sequenced in a study of shared clonotypes between healthy human individuals (dated by TCRdb to the early 2020s). The receptor library was made with the immunoSEQ multiplex PCR assay. The source is immuneACCESS, and TCRdb retained only in-frame sequences with V and J called. Part of the clones is not carried over; for the studies checked, unresolved V genes explain less than half of this, and the remainder is unexplained. This sample is represented by just over 2,000,000 clones; about 95% of them were singletons. Clones ranked in the top ten supply more than 0.1% of the sample. The sequencing input was naive CD4+ T cells sorted from blood. Taken with the paper, the label for cell subset or site translates to: CD45RA+ positively selected. These receptors originate from a man between 18 and 29 years old in good health.

This clone was detected once. The chain employs TRBV4-2 and TRBJ2-3; a weak D match, TRBD1 (5 bases). This CDR3 region has 14 residues. Deletions cut 2 bases from V and 6 bases from J, with 12 bases between. Germline-derived CDR1 and CDR2 are LGHNA and YNFKEQ. The CDR3 DNA reads as TGTGCCAGCAGCCAACCCACAGGTTCGGATACGCAGTATTTT. Its protein is CASSQPTGSDTQYF.

V and J are TRBV30 and TRBJ2-2, with D possibly matching TRBD2 (6 bases). Germline loops: CDR1 GTSNPN, CDR2 SVGIG (reference sequence). The CDR3 contains 18 residues. V was pared by 2 bases and J by 0 bases, with 19 bases between. The CDR3 sequence is CAWSIGGLAFANTGELFF. CDR3 nucleotide sequence: TGTGCCTGGAGTATCGGCGGGCTAGCGTTCGCGAACACCGGGGAGCTGTTTTTT.

CDR3 in amino acids: CASSYGLQGARETQYF. In DNA form, the CDR3 reads TGTGCCAGCAGTTACGGACTACAGGGGGCGCGGGAGACCCAGTACTTC. The gene calls are TRBV6-5 and TRBJ2-5, with 9 bases fitting TRBD1. V shed 2 bases and J 5 bases; nucleotides not matched to a gene: 9. CDR1 and CDR2 (germline): MNHEY, SVGAGI. This CDR3 comprises 16 residues.

This chain links TRBV19 with TRBJ1-2, with TRBD1 as a possible D gene (6 bases). CDR1 and CDR2 from the germline V gene are LNHDA and SQIVND (reference sequence). CDR3 length: 13 amino acids. Trimming stripped 6 bases from V and 4 bases from J, with 12 bases between. In nucleotides, the CDR3 is TGTGCCAGTAGCCGGGGGGGGCCCTATGGCTACACCTTC. Protein product: CASSRGGPYGYTF.

CDR3 sequence reads: CASSQGQGLSPLHF. As DNA, the CDR3 is TGTGCCAGCAGCCAGGGACAGGGGTTATCACCCCTCCACTTT. This rearrangement joins TRBV13 to TRBJ1-6, with 10 nucleotides matching TRBD1. J was trimmed by 10 bases and V by 5 bases; bases with no gene match: 5. CDR3 length equals 14 residues. Germline V gene sequence: CDR1 PRHDT, CDR2 FYEKMQ (reference sequence).

This clone was picked up one time. Within the sample, other DNA sequences also encode this same CDR3. CDR3 region: CASSPGGSTDTQYF. DNA of the CDR3: TGCGCCAGCAGCCCCGGGGGGAGCACAGATACGCAGTATTTT. This rearrangement joins TRBV5-1 to TRBJ2-3, with 7 bases identical to TRBD2. Trimming cost V 4 bases and J 0 bases; bases outside gene matches: 2. There are 14 residues in the CDR3. Per the germline V gene, CDR1 is SGHRS and CDR2 is YFSETQ.

This chain links TRBV5-7 with TRBJ1-2, with TRBD1 as a possible D gene (5 bases). TRBV5-7 is treated as an ORF (open reading frame) with a function not yet certain. This CDR3 spans 15 amino acids. V was clipped by 1 base and J by 4 bases, with 14 bases between them. The CDR3 loop is CASSLSGGGGYGYTF. In DNA, the CDR3 is TGTGCCAGCAGCTTGAGTGGGGGGGGAGGCTATGGCTACACCTTC.

The rearrangement links TRBV6-5 to TRBJ2-5; D not resolved. The CDR3 runs to 14 residues. Trimming pared 0 bases from V and 5 bases from J, leaving 10 bases between. Germline CDR1 reads MNHEY; CDR2 reads SVGAGI. CDR3 sequence (DNA): TGTGCCAGCAGTTACTCGAATCCGGAGGAGACCCAGTACTTC. This gives the protein CASSYSNPEETQYF.